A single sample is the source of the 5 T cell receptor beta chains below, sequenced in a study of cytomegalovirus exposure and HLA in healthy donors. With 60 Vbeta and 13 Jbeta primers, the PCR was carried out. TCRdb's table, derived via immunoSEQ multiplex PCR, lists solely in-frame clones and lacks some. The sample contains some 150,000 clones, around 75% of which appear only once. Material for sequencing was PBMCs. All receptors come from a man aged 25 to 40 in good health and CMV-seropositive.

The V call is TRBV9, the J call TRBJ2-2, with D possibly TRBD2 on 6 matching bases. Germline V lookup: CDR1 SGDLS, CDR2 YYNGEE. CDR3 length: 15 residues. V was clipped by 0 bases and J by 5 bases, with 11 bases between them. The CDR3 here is CASSVDGSSTGELFF. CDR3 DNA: TGTGCCAGCAGCGTAGACGGGAGTAGTACCGGGGAGCTGTTTTTT.

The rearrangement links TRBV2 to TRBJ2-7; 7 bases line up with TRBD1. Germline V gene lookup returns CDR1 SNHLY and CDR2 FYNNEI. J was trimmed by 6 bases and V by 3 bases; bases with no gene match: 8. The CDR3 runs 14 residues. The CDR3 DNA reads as TGTGCCAGCAGTGAGAGACAGGGACGCGTCGAGCAGTACTTC. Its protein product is CASSERQGRVEQYF.

The CDR3 sequence is CASSVGQGVDQPQHF. DNA of the CDR3: TGTGCCAGCAGCGTAGGACAGGGGGTCGATCAGCCCCAGCATTTT. This chain joins TRBV9 and TRBJ1-5, with 9 positions matching TRBD1. V trimming: 0 bases; J trimming: 5 bases; junction bases outside the gene matches: 3. Germline assignment: CDR1 SGDLS and CDR2 YYNGEE. The CDR3 is made up of 15 amino acids.

In nucleotides, the CDR3 is TGTGCCAGCAGGACAGACAGGGGATCAGACTATGGCTACACCTTC. It codes for CASRTDRGSDYGYTF. The V and J genes are TRBV6-5 and TRBJ1-2; 8 positions agree with TRBD1. The CDR3 loop spans 15 amino acids. Trimming took 6 bases from V and 3 from J; bases not matched to a gene: 9. The V gene's germline CDR1 is MNHEY and CDR2 SVGAGI.

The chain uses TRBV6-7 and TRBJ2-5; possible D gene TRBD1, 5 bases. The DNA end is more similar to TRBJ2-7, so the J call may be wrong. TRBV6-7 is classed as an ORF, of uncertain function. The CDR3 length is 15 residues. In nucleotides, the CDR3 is TGTGCCAGCAGTTACCGCGACAGTACTTCGCACGAGCAGTACTTC. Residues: CASSYRDSTSHEQYF.